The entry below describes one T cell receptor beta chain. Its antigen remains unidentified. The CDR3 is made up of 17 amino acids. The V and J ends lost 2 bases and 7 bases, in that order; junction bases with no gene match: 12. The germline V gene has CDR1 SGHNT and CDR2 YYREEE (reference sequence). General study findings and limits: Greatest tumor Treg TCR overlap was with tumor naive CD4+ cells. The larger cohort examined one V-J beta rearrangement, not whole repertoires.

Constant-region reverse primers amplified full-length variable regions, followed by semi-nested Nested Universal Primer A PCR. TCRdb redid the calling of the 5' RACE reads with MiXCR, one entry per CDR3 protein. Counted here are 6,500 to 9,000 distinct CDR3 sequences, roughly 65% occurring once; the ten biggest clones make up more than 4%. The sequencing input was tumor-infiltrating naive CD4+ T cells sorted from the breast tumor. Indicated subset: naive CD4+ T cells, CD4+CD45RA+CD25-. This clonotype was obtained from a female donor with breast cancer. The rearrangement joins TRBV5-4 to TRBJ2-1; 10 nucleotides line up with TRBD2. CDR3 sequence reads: CASSFPPGTSVNNEQFF. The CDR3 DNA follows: TGTGCCAGCAGCTTTCCGCCAGGGACTAGCGTAAATAATGAGCAGTTCTTC.